This T cell receptor (beta chain) was sequenced for a study of response to subunit inactivated influenza vaccine. Study-wide points: Each seasonal flu vaccination may recruit only limited new T cells, authors suggested.

This clonotype turned up a few times. Antigen specificity is unknown. Each CDR3 protein gets one entry after TCRdb re-called the RT-PCR reads with MiXCR. The data contain roughly 780,000 distinct CDR3 sequences, less than 20% of them seen just once; the ten biggest clones take up roughly 11%. CDR3 length: 13 amino acids. Germline assignment: CDR1 SGDLS and CDR2 YYNGEE. V dropped 3 bases and J dropped 4 bases, with 8 bases sitting between them. The J gene is TRBJ2-1, the V gene TRBV9; D might be TRBD1 (6 bases). The sequenced sample was PBMCs from blood, obtained 5 days after vaccination. The sequence was collected from a man aged 50 or older who received an inactivated influenza vaccine. CDR3 in DNA: TGTGCCAGCAGCGGGACAGAATACAATGAGCAGTTCTTC. It encodes CASSGTEYNEQFF.